What follows are 26 T cell receptor beta chains derived from one specimen sequenced in a study of T cell responses to AZD1222 COVID-19 vaccine. Sequenced by immunoSEQ multiplex PCR; TCRdb stores in-frame clones only, minus some. The data show about 130,000 clones, about 90% seen once. Sequencing used peripheral blood, obtained on day 0 of AZD1222 vaccination. The receptors were sampled from an adult in good health.

This clone was seen more than once but under ten times. V usage is TRBV7-2 and J usage is TRBJ2-1, with 9 bases identical to TRBD2. The length of the CDR3 is 16 residues. Trimming at V came to 1 base and at J to 3 bases, leaving 4 bases not matched to a gene. Germline assignment: CDR1 SGHTA and CDR2 FQGNSA. This CDR3 is CASSLETSGIYNEQFF. In nucleotides, the CDR3 is TGTGCCAGCAGCTTAGAGACTAGCGGAATCTACAATGAGCAGTTCTTC.

The rearrangement joins TRBV6-2 or TRBV6-3 to TRBJ1-5; D gene unclear. Germline-derived CDR1 and CDR2 are MNHEY and SVGEGT. V was trimmed by 0 bases and J by 6 bases, leaving 9 bases between them. The CDR3 length is 14 residues. DNA of the CDR3: TGTGCCAGCAGTTACTCCTCGGCAGGTCAGCCCCAGCATTTT. Protein sequence: CASSYSSAGQPQHF.

The genes are TRBV7-3 and TRBJ1-1, with D uncertain. Trimming left V 1 base short and J 0 bases short, with 3 bases between. The CDR3 consists of 13 residues. CDR1 is SGHTA, CDR2 FQGTGA, per germline. DNA of the CDR3: TGTGCCAGCAGCTTAATGGTGAACACTGAAGCTTTCTTT. This translates into CASSLMVNTEAFF.

V gene TRBV5-6 combines with J gene TRBJ2-5; D gene uncertain. CDR1 and CDR2 from the germline V gene are SGHDT and YYEEEE. V dropped 1 base and J dropped 0 bases, with 16 bases sitting between them. This CDR3 contains 17 residues. As DNA, the CDR3 is TGTGCCAGCAGCTTGAAGGTTTCAGAGACGTACCAAGAGACCCAGTACTTC. It is translated as CASSLKVSETYQETQYF.

V is TRBV7-6 and J is TRBJ2-3; no definite D call. The germline V gene encodes CDR1 SGHVS and CDR2 FNYEAQ. This CDR3 region has 16 residues. Between the trimmed V and J ends, which lost 1 base and 3 bases, there was a span of 14 bases. CDR3 DNA: TGTGCCAGCAGCTTAGGAGGCGGCCGAACGACAGATACGCAGTATTTT. It specifies CASSLGGGRTTDTQYF.

This rearrangement joins TRBV4-1 to TRBJ2-7; 7 nucleotides line up with TRBD2. The CDR3 is made up of 18 amino acids. The germline V gene encodes CDR1 MGHRA and CDR2 YSYEKL. Trimming cost V 0 bases and J 3 bases; bases outside gene matches: 14. CDR3 DNA: TGCGCCAGCAGCCAAGATGGATTGCGGGAGATTACTTTCTACGAGCAGTACTTC. The encoded protein is CASSQDGLREITFYEQYF.

The rearrangement joins TRBV9 to TRBJ1-6; D is unresolved. V was shortened by 0 bases and J by 12 bases, with 16 bases between the two germline ends. This CDR3 spans 15 amino acids. Germline CDR1 is SGDLS and CDR2 is YYNGEE. CDR3 DNA: TGTGCCAGCAGCGTAGGAAGGCCAGAGAAACAACCCCTCCACTTT. Its protein product is CASSVGRPEKQPLHF. The whole variable domain, remainder taken from reference TRBV9 and TRBJ1-6, is DSGVTQTPKHLITATGQRVTLRCSPRSGDLSVYWYQQSLDQGLQFLIQYYNGEERAKGNILERFSAQQFPDLHSELNLSSLELGDSALYFCASSVGRPEKQPLHFGNGTRLTVT.

This rearrangement joins TRBV4-1 to TRBJ1-5; unclear D gene. This CDR3 is 15 amino acids long. V dropped 1 base and J dropped 6 bases, with 13 bases sitting between them. Germline V gives CDR1 MGHRA, CDR2 YSYEKL. The CDR3 DNA reads TGCGCCAGCAGCCAAGTCCAAAGAGGAGGTCAGCCCCAGCATTTT. Its translation: CASSQVQRGGQPQHF.

This clone was observed a few times. The V and J genes are TRBV27 and TRBJ2-1; 8 nucleotides align to TRBD2. V shed 5 bases and J 5 bases; nucleotides not matched to a gene: 11. The CDR3 consists of 16 residues. From germline, CDR1 is MNHEY and CDR2 SMNVEV (reference sequence). CDR3 residues: CASSQGREGRNNEQFF. The CDR3 DNA reads TGTGCCAGCAGTCAGGGCCGGGAGGGGAGAAACAATGAGCAGTTCTTC.

The rearrangement uses TRBV10-1 and TRBJ2-3; TRBD2 matches 7 bases. Germline V CDR1 and CDR2: WNHNN, SYGVQD (reference sequence). The trim removed 3 bases at V and 5 bases at J, leaving 11 bases unmatched. The CDR3 spans 16 residues. The CDR3 loop reads CASSDRSREGIDTQYF. For the CDR3, the DNA is TGCGCCAGCAGTGATCGTTCCAGGGAGGGGATAGATACGCAGTATTTT.

The chain is built from TRBV27 and TRBJ1-1; unclear D gene. CDR1 is MNHEY and CDR2 is SMNVEV in the germline V gene (reference sequence). Trimming shortened V by 6 bases and J by 11 bases, and 25 bases separated the two germline ends. The CDR3 has 15 amino acids. CDR3 region: CASRLSLSSPLRAFF. The CDR3 DNA is TGTGCCAGCAGATTAAGCTTATCCTCACCCTTGAGGGCTTTCTTT.

Note on this clone: At one end the junction does not follow the germline gene, possibly because of a read error. The V and J genes are TRBV7-2 and TRBJ1-2; D is ambiguous. Germline V gene data show CDR1 as SGHTA and CDR2 as FQGNSA. The CDR3 runs 11 residues. This chain's CDR3 is CASSLWEGPAF. The DNA of the CDR3 is TGTGCCAGCAGCTTATGGGAGGGTCCTGCCTTC.

The chain couples TRBV7-9 to TRBJ1-5; D is uncertain. Germline CDR1 is SEHNR and CDR2 is FQNEAQ (reference sequence). CDR3 length equals 14 residues. Between the trimmed V and J ends, which lost 3 bases and 0 bases, there was a span of 6 bases. CDR3 DNA: TGTGCCAGCAGCTTGGGTGCTAGCAATCAGCCCCAGCATTTT. Translation gives CASSLGASNQPQHF.

The chain links TRBV18 to TRBJ1-1; D not certain. Trimming took off 3 bases at V and 2 bases at J, with 10 bases between the two ends. Germline values: CDR1 KGHSH, CDR2 LQKENI. The CDR3 spans 14 residues. The CDR3 DNA sequence: TGTGCCAGCTCACCGTCGAACGTAAACACTGAAGCTTTCTTT. Translated: CASSPSNVNTEAFF.

The chain recombines TRBV5-4 with TRBJ2-2, with D uncertain. The V and J ends lost 4 bases and 4 bases respectively, with 11 bases between them. Germline loops: CDR1 SGHNT, CDR2 YYREEE (reference sequence). This CDR3 is built from 14 residues. The CDR3 DNA reads TGTGCCAGCAGCCGGATTTTCGGCACCGGGGAGCTGTTTTTT. This sequence encodes CASSRIFGTGELFF. Filled out from reference TRBV5-4 and TRBJ2-2, the complete variable domain reads ETGVTQSPTHLIKTRGQQVTLRCSSQSGHNTVSWYQQALGQGPQFIFQYYREEENGRGNFPPRFSGLQFPNYSSELNVNALELDDSALYLCASSRIFGTGELFFGEGSRLTVL.

The rearrangement links TRBV5-4 to TRBJ1-1, with D tentatively TRBD1 (6 bases). The CDR3 runs 15 residues. V lost 4 bases and J lost 0, with 13 bases in between. Germline CDR1 and CDR2: SGHNT and YYREEE (reference sequence). The CDR3 nucleotides read TGTGCCAGCAGCCAAGCAGGGGCCTTGAACACTGAAGCTTTCTTT. Encoded protein: CASSQAGALNTEAFF.

The chain links TRBV3-1 (or the pseudogene TRBV3-2) to TRBJ1-2; possibly TRBD1 for D (6 bases). Germline CDR1 reads LGHDT; CDR2 reads YNNKEL (reference sequence). V lost 4 bases and J lost 8, with 8 bases in between. CDR3 length equals 11 residues. In DNA, the CDR3 is TGTGCCAGCAGCCGGGACATCGGCTACACCTTC. Translated, it gives CASSRDIGYTF.

This chain uses TRBV6-2 or TRBV6-3 with TRBJ2-3; D gene ambiguous. V gave up 5 bases and J gave up 8 bases, with 20 bases separating them. The length of the CDR3 is 15 residues. Germline CDR1 and CDR2: MNHEY and SVGEGT. CDR3 sequence (DNA): TGTGCCAGCAGTACCGCACGTCCCCAGGCGAGTACGCAGTATTTT. Amino acids: CASSTARPQASTQYF.

J is TRBJ1-1 and V is TRBV5-4, with unresolved D. This CDR3 has 13 residues. V lost 6 bases to trimming and J lost 0 bases, with 9 bases between them. Germline V gene data show CDR1 as SGHNT and CDR2 as YYREEE (reference sequence). The CDR3 sequence is CASTTLLNTEAFF. In DNA form, the CDR3 reads TGTGCCAGCACTACCCTTTTGAACACTGAAGCTTTCTTT.

The chain uses TRBV19 and TRBJ1-2, with 8 bases aligning to TRBD1. Unmatched junction bases numbered 3, after V lost 3 bases and J lost 0 bases. CDR1 is LNHDA and CDR2 is SQIVND in the germline V gene (reference sequence). The CDR3 consists of 15 residues. This chain's CDR3 is CASSIPDRANYGYTF. DNA for the CDR3: TGTGCCAGTAGTATCCCGGACAGGGCTAACTATGGCTACACCTTC.

The gene calls are TRBV27 and TRBJ1-1; D is perhaps TRBD1 (5 bases). The CDR3 is 13 amino acids. Germline V gene sequence: CDR1 MNHEY, CDR2 SMNVEV (reference sequence). Trimming took 2 bases from V and 7 from J, leaving 11 bases between them. The DNA of the CDR3 is TGTGCCAGCAGTTTAGAACGGGGCCATGAAGCTTTCTTT. It codes for CASSLERGHEAFF.

The CDR3 sequence is CASSLQGNTEAFF. CDR3 DNA: TGTGCCAGCAGCTTACAGGGGAACACTGAAGCTTTCTTT. The chain combines TRBV7-3 with TRBJ1-1, with D possibly TRBD1 on 5 matching bases. In germline, CDR1 is SGHTA, CDR2 FQGTGA. This CDR3 is built from 13 residues. V gave up 2 bases and J gave up 1 base, with 5 bases separating them.

The CDR3 region has the DNA TGCGCCAGCAGCCAAGATTCCACCTACGAGCAGTACTTC. Translation gives CASSQDSTYEQYF. The V gene is TRBV4-3, the J gene TRBJ2-7, with D unresolved. V lost 0 bases to trimming and J lost 2 bases, with 5 bases between them. Germline V gene lookup returns CDR1 LGHNA and CDR2 YSLEER. This CDR3 has 13 residues.

The V call is TRBV3-1 (or the pseudogene TRBV3-2), the J call TRBJ2-7; 8 bases are shared with TRBD1. Trimming took 0 bases from V and 6 from J; bases not matched to a gene: 10. This CDR3 spans 16 amino acids. Germline V CDR1 and CDR2: LGHDT, YNNKEL (reference sequence). The CDR3 coding sequence is TGTGCCAGCAGCCAAGATTGGGGACAGGCCAGGCTCGAGCAGTACTTC. Its protein is CASSQDWGQARLEQYF.

The rearrangement uses TRBV5-1 and TRBJ2-1, with TRBD1 as a possible D gene (6 bases). Between the trimmed V and J ends, which lost 3 bases and 9 bases, there was a span of 16 bases. Germline V gene data show CDR1 as SGHRS and CDR2 as YFSETQ. CDR3 length equals 14 residues. CDR3 residues: CASSSINTGTEQFF. The CDR3 nucleotides read TGCGCCAGCAGCTCTATAAATACAGGGACTGAGCAGTTCTTC.

The chain couples TRBV6-6 to TRBJ2-5; 8 bases are a match to TRBD2. The CDR3 covers 13 residues. CDR1 and CDR2 (germline): MNHNY, SVGAGI (reference sequence). With V trimmed by 5 bases and J by 6 bases, 5 bases remained unmatched. The CDR3 DNA sequence: TGTGCCAGCAGTATGGGACTAGGAAAGACCCAGTACTTC. Its protein is CASSMGLGKTQYF.